The sequence of this T cell receptor beta chain was determined in a study of T cells in Graves' hyperthyroidism and ophthalmopathy. V was shortened by 7 bases and J by 4 bases, with 14 bases between the two germline ends. Germline loops: CDR1 SQVTM, CDR2 ANQGSEA. The CDR3 length is 12 residues. This clonotype was found many times. TCR beta CDR3 regions were amplified from RNA transcripts. The study used the HTBI primer set for a first-round RT-PCR of the TCR CDR3. TCRdb redid the calling of the multiplex PCR reads with MiXCR, one entry per CDR3 protein. This table holds about 520,000 distinct CDR3 sequences, approximately 25% found once. The source of the PBMCs was around 10 ml of fresh peripheral blood.

J is TRBJ2-7 and V is TRBV29-1; D gene uncertain. The sequenced sample was blood. This sequence originates from a woman in her thirties with Graves' ophthalmopathy. Here the CDR3 reads CSAAAGRYEQYF. For the CDR3, the DNA is TGCAGCGCTGCTGCCGGACGGTACGAGCAGTACTTC.